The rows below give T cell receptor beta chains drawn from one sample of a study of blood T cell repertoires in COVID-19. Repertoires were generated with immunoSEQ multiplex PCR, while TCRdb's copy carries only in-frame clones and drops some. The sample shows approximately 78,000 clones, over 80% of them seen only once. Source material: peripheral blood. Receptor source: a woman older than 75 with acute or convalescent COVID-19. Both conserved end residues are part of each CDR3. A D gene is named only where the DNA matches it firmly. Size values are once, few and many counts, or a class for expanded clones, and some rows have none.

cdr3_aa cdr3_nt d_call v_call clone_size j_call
CASSQASGGPGDTQYF TGTGCCAGCAGCCAGGCTAGCGGGGGGCCGGGAGATACGCAGTATTTT TRBD2 TRBV3-1/TRBV3-2 . TRBJ2-3
CSVSGGGARYEQYF TGCAGCGTGTCGGGGGGAGGGGCCCGCTACGAGCAGTACTTC TRBD2 TRBV29-1 once TRBJ2-7
CASSQVGEGSYNSPLHF TGCGCCAGCAGCCAAGTCGGGGAGGGCTCCTATAATTCACCCCTCCACTTT . TRBV4-1 . TRBJ1-6
CASSSLQGSYEQYF TGTGCCAGCAGTTCTCTACAGGGCTCCTACGAGCAGTACTTC . TRBV27 . TRBJ2-7
CSVEGESGESYGYTF TGCAGCGTTGAAGGTGAGAGTGGAGAAAGCTATGGCTACACCTTC . TRBV29-1 . TRBJ1-2
CASSVVDRERTHGYTF TGTGCCAGCAGCGTAGTAGACAGAGAAAGAACACATGGCTACACCTTC . TRBV9 few TRBJ1-2
CASSLTTGRETTDTQYF TGTGCCAGCAGCTTGACCACAGGGCGGGAGACGACAGATACGCAGTATTTT . TRBV7-6 . TRBJ2-3
CAISGVTSGGPQETQYF TGTGCCATCAGTGGAGTGACTAGCGGGGGGCCCCAAGAGACCCAGTACTTC TRBD2 TRBV10-3 . TRBJ2-5
CASSRRGLSGNTIYF TGTGCCAGCAGCCGGAGGGGCCTCTCTGGAAACACCATATATTTT . TRBV9 . TRBJ1-3
CASTEGPGATDTQYF TGTGCCAGCACCGAAGGCCCTGGGGCCACAGATACGCAGTATTTT . TRBV6-5 . TRBJ2-3
CASSLGTGGAGKLFF TGCGCCAGCAGCCTTGGGACAGGGGGCGCGGGGAAACTGTTTTTT TRBD1 TRBV4-1 . TRBJ1-4
CASSPPGGPTTEAFF TGTGCCAGCAGTCCCCCGGGAGGCCCGACCACTGAAGCTTTCTTT . TRBV6-6 . TRBJ1-1
CASSQDLTGGRTDTQYF TGTGCCAGCAGCCAAGATCTAACAGGGGGTAGGACAGATACGCAGTATTTT TRBD1 TRBV3-1/TRBV3-2 . TRBJ2-3
CSAPRGGEQYF TGCAGTGCTCCAAGGGGAGGCGAGCAGTACTTC . TRBV20-1 . TRBJ2-7
CASSSDRQGAVAFF TGTGCCAGCAGCTCGGACAGACAGGGGGCGGTAGCTTTCTTT TRBD1 TRBV7-9 . TRBJ1-1
CATSIDGLAGVEQYF TGTGCCACCAGCATTGACGGACTAGCGGGGGTGGAGCAGTACTTC TRBD2 TRBV15 . TRBJ2-7
CARTIGTSGRLADTQYF TGTGCCAGGACTATAGGGACTAGCGGGAGGCTCGCGGATACGCAGTATTTT TRBD2 TRBV2 few TRBJ2-3
CASSLVSEGTEAFF TGTGCCAGCAGCTTAGTCAGTGAGGGAACTGAAGCTTTCTTT . TRBV7-6 . TRBJ1-1
CAWIPGTGSENTEAFF TGTGCCTGGATCCCTGGGACAGGGAGCGAGAACACTGAAGCTTTCTTT TRBD1 TRBV30 . TRBJ1-1
CASSSSSYNEQFF TGCGCCAGCAGCTCCAGCTCCTACAATGAGCAGTTCTTC . TRBV5-1 . TRBJ2-1
CASSQGSNQPQHF TGTGCCAGCAGCCAGGGAAGCAATCAGCCCCAGCATTTT . TRBV11-2 . TRBJ1-5
CASSLAQGTISNQPQHF TGTGCCAGCAGCTTGGCCCAAGGGACAATTAGCAATCAGCCCCAGCATTTT . TRBV5-6 . TRBJ1-5
CAWSVNNEQFF TGTGCCTGGAGTGTCAATAATGAGCAGTTCTTC . TRBV30 . TRBJ2-1
CASSTLLFAREGYSNQPQHF TGTGCCAGTAGTACTCTACTTTTCGCCCGAGAGGGCTATAGCAATCAGCCCCAGCATTTT . TRBV19 . TRBJ1-5
CASSLMGVHGYTF TGTGCCAGCAGTTTGATGGGCGTGCATGGCTACACCTTC . TRBV12-3/TRBV12-4 . TRBJ1-2
CAWSPSDSIQYF TGTGCCTGGAGCCCCTCGGACAGCATTCAGTACTTC . TRBV30 . TRBJ2-4
CASSQDPGVGNTIYF TGCGCCAGCAGCCAAGACCCCGGGGTTGGAAACACCATATATTTT . TRBV4-1 . TRBJ1-3
CASSHGTGNEKLFF TGTGCCAGCAGCCACGGGACAGGGAATGAAAAACTGTTTTTT TRBD1 TRBV5-8 . TRBJ1-4